A selection of T cell receptor beta chains follows, all from one sample in a study of cytomegalovirus exposure and HLA in healthy donors. Profiled with immunoSEQ multiplex PCR; TCRdb holds only in-frame clones, not every one. Of roughly 120,000 clones in the sample, about three quarters were seen once. Source material: PBMCs. The origin of the receptors is a human donor in good health. Both conserved end residues are part of each CDR3. The D gene is left open where the match is weak. Rows give clone size only sometimes, using once, few, many, or a class for an expanded clone.

abundance: -
v_gene: TRBV9
j_gene: TRBJ2-3
d_gene: TRBD2
CDR3nt: TGTGCCAGCTCCCTTAGCGGGGCGTTCACAGATACGCAGTATTTT
CDR3aa: CASSLSGAFTDTQYF

abundance: -
v_gene: TRBV6-6
j_gene: TRBJ1-5
d_gene: TRBD1
CDR3nt: TGTGCCAGCAGTTACACGAAACAGGGGGGCCAGCCCCAGCATTTT
CDR3aa: CASSYTKQGGQPQHF

abundance: -
v_gene: TRBV29-1
j_gene: TRBJ1-2
d_gene: -
CDR3nt: TGCAGCGTTACAAAAAGCCCCCTAGTTCCGGCGGACTCTAACTATGGCTACACCTTC
CDR3aa: CSVTKSPLVPADSNYGYTF

abundance: -
v_gene: TRBV7-9
j_gene: TRBJ2-1
d_gene: -
CDR3nt: TGTGCCAGCAGCCCTCGAGGCCTGTACAATGAGCAGTTCTTC
CDR3aa: CASSPRGLYNEQFF

abundance: few
v_gene: TRBV28
j_gene: TRBJ2-4
d_gene: -
CDR3nt: TGTGCCAGCCAAAGAGGGTTGGTGAACATTCAGTACTTC
CDR3aa: CASQRGLVNIQYF

abundance: -
v_gene: TRBV14
j_gene: TRBJ2-4
d_gene: -
CDR3nt: TGTGCCAGCAGCCAAGATGTCGGGGCCAAAAACATTCAGTACTTC
CDR3aa: CASSQDVGAKNIQYF

abundance: -
v_gene: TRBV28
j_gene: TRBJ2-1
d_gene: TRBD2
CDR3nt: TGTGCCAGCTACACTAGCGGGGGGAACAATGAGCAGTTCTTC
CDR3aa: CASYTSGGNNEQFF

abundance: -
v_gene: TRBV5-4
j_gene: TRBJ2-2
d_gene: -
CDR3nt: TGTGCCAGCAGCTTGGACCAATTACTCACCGGGGAGCTGTTTTTT
CDR3aa: CASSLDQLLTGELFF

abundance: -
v_gene: TRBV14
j_gene: TRBJ1-3
d_gene: TRBD1
CDR3nt: TGTGCCAGCAGCCACACCGGGACAGGCAACCTCATCTCTGGAAACACCATATATTTT
CDR3aa: CASSHTGTGNLISGNTIYF

abundance: -
v_gene: TRBV7-2
j_gene: TRBJ1-2
d_gene: -
CDR3nt: TGTGCCAGCAGCTCGGGGATGACGGGAGATGGCTACACCTTC
CDR3aa: CASSSGMTGDGYTF

abundance: -
v_gene: TRBV12-5
j_gene: TRBJ2-1
d_gene: TRBD2
CDR3nt: TGTGCTAGTGGTTCTAGCGGTACCTACAATGAGCAGTTCTTC
CDR3aa: CASGSSGTYNEQFF

abundance: -
v_gene: TRBV14
j_gene: TRBJ1-1
d_gene: TRBD1
CDR3nt: TGTGCCAGCAAGAGAGGGACAGGGTCTACTGAAGCTTTCTTT
CDR3aa: CASKRGTGSTEAFF

abundance: -
v_gene: TRBV5-1
j_gene: TRBJ1-1
d_gene: TRBD1
CDR3nt: TGCGCCAGCAGCCTGGGACAGATCACTGAAGCTTTCTTT
CDR3aa: CASSLGQITEAFF

abundance: -
v_gene: TRBV4-1
j_gene: TRBJ1-2
d_gene: -
CDR3nt: TGCGCCAGCAGCCAAGTTATGAGGACAGTCGGTAACTATGGCTACACCTTC
CDR3aa: CASSQVMRTVGNYGYTF

abundance: -
v_gene: TRBV9
j_gene: TRBJ1-5
d_gene: TRBD1
CDR3nt: TGTGCCAGCAGCGAGACAGGGGGCGCGGATCAGCCCCAGCATTTT
CDR3aa: CASSETGGADQPQHF

abundance: -
v_gene: TRBV9
j_gene: TRBJ1-2
d_gene: TRBD1
CDR3nt: TGTGCCAGCAGCACCCCGGGACAGCTGACCCCCCATGGCTACACCTTC
CDR3aa: CASSTPGQLTPHGYTF

abundance: -
v_gene: TRBV5-1
j_gene: TRBJ1-1
d_gene: TRBD1
CDR3nt: TGCGCCAGCAGTTCCCGACAGGGCCTTAACACTGAAGCTTTCTTT
CDR3aa: CASSSRQGLNTEAFF

abundance: once
v_gene: TRBV13
j_gene: TRBJ2-7
d_gene: TRBD1
CDR3nt: TGTGCCAGCAGCTTGGAAAAGGGACAGGGGGGACTCAGCGAGCAGTACTTC
CDR3aa: CASSLEKGQGGLSEQYF

abundance: -
v_gene: TRBV5-4
j_gene: TRBJ2-3
d_gene: -
CDR3nt: TGTGCCAGCAGCTTTGAGGGAACCACGGATACGCAGTATTTT
CDR3aa: CASSFEGTTDTQYF

abundance: -
v_gene: TRBV25-1
j_gene: TRBJ1-4
d_gene: -
CDR3nt: TGTGCCAGCAGTGACCCCTTGGTCAGTGAAAAACTGTTTTTT
CDR3aa: CASSDPLVSEKLFF

abundance: few
v_gene: TRBV7-8
j_gene: TRBJ2-5
d_gene: TRBD1
CDR3nt: TGTGCCAGCAGCTTAGAGTCTAGGCAGGGGGCGGAGACCCAGTACTTC
CDR3aa: CASSLESRQGAETQYF

abundance: -
v_gene: TRBV9
j_gene: TRBJ2-3
d_gene: TRBD2
CDR3nt: TGTGCCAGCAGCCCCACTAGCGCCCTACCATATACGCAGTATTTT
CDR3aa: CASSPTSALPYTQYF

abundance: once
v_gene: TRBV12-5
j_gene: TRBJ1-2
d_gene: TRBD1
CDR3nt: TGTGCTAGTGGGACAGGGATATATGGCTACACCTTC
CDR3aa: CASGTGIYGYTF

abundance: -
v_gene: TRBV25-1
j_gene: TRBJ2-3
d_gene: -
CDR3nt: TGTGCCAGCGGAGGGACTAGCACAGATACGCAGTATTTT
CDR3aa: CASGGTSTDTQYF

abundance: few
v_gene: TRBV7-2
j_gene: TRBJ1-3
d_gene: -
CDR3nt: TGTGCCAGCAGCTTAGAGTCAGACTCTGGAAACACCATATATTTT
CDR3aa: CASSLESDSGNTIYF

abundance: -
v_gene: TRBV5-1
j_gene: TRBJ1-1
d_gene: -
CDR3nt: TGCGCCAGCAGGGAACAGGGAAATACCGGTGAAGCTTTCTTT
CDR3aa: CASREQGNTGEAFF

abundance: -
v_gene: TRBV6-6
j_gene: TRBJ2-3
d_gene: -
CDR3nt: TGTGCCAGCAAGTTCCCAGGGGATAGGGCGCAGTATTTT
CDR3aa: CASKFPGDRAQYF

abundance: -
v_gene: TRBV18
j_gene: TRBJ1-2
d_gene: TRBD1
CDR3nt: TGTGCCAGCTCACGAGGGGGGACAGACGGCTACACCTTC
CDR3aa: CASSRGGTDGYTF

abundance: -
v_gene: TRBV7-9
j_gene: TRBJ2-1
d_gene: -
CDR3nt: TGTGCCAGCAGCTTAAGACTAGATGTTATGAGCTCCTACAATGAGCAGTTCTTC
CDR3aa: CASSLRLDVMSSYNEQFF

abundance: -
v_gene: TRBV6-5
j_gene: TRBJ2-7
d_gene: TRBD1
CDR3nt: TGTGCCAGCAGTCCCGACAGGGGACAGTACGAGCAGTACTTC
CDR3aa: CASSPDRGQYEQYF

abundance: -
v_gene: TRBV29-1
j_gene: TRBJ2-7
d_gene: TRBD1
CDR3nt: TGCAGCGCCCTGCTTCTGACAGGGGTTTCCTACGAGCAGTACTTC
CDR3aa: CSALLLTGVSYEQYF

abundance: -
v_gene: TRBV2
j_gene: TRBJ1-4
d_gene: TRBD1
CDR3nt: TGTGCCAGCAAGCCGGACAGGGCCAGGGAAAAACTGTTTTTT
CDR3aa: CASKPDRAREKLFF

abundance: -
v_gene: TRBV5-1
j_gene: TRBJ1-6
d_gene: -
CDR3nt: TGCGCCAGCAGCTTGACAGGATTTAGTAATTCACCCCTCCACTTT
CDR3aa: CASSLTGFSNSPLHF

abundance: -
v_gene: TRBV9
j_gene: TRBJ2-7
d_gene: TRBD2
CDR3nt: TGTGCCAGCAGCGGGACTAGCGGGGGGAGCTCCTACGAGCAGTACTTC
CDR3aa: CASSGTSGGSSYEQYF

abundance: once
v_gene: TRBV7-9
j_gene: TRBJ1-4
d_gene: TRBD1
CDR3nt: TGTTCCAGCAGCTTACAGCGCCGGGGCAGGGGGTTCGGTAATGAAAAACTGTTTTTT
CDR3aa: CSSSLQRRGRGFGNEKLFF

abundance: -
v_gene: TRBV6-5
j_gene: TRBJ2-7
d_gene: -
CDR3nt: TGTGCCAGCACTCCCCTAGGGGCAGCGGGCGACGAGCAGTACTTC
CDR3aa: CASTPLGAAGDEQYF

abundance: -
v_gene: TRBV4-1
j_gene: TRBJ2-5
d_gene: TRBD2
CDR3nt: TGCGCCAGCAGCTTACAGCGGGGGAACCGCGAGACCCAGTACTTC
CDR3aa: CASSLQRGNRETQYF

abundance: -
v_gene: TRBV28
j_gene: TRBJ2-7
d_gene: TRBD1
CDR3nt: TGTGCCAGCAGTTTAAACAGGGGGCGAGTCGAGCAGTACTTC
CDR3aa: CASSLNRGRVEQYF

abundance: -
v_gene: TRBV25-1
j_gene: TRBJ1-1
d_gene: -
CDR3nt: TGTGCCAGCAGTGAATCGGTACAGGTCTCTGAAGCTTTCTTT
CDR3aa: CASSESVQVSEAFF

abundance: -
v_gene: TRBV10-1
j_gene: TRBJ1-2
d_gene: -
CDR3nt: TGCGCCAGCGGGGCCCCGGGGGTCACGGGGGGCTACACCTTC
CDR3aa: CASGAPGVTGGYTF

abundance: -
v_gene: TRBV13
j_gene: TRBJ2-1
d_gene: TRBD1
CDR3nt: TGTGCCAGCAGCCTAAGACAGGGGTCCTTCAATGAGCAGTTCTTC
CDR3aa: CASSLRQGSFNEQFF

abundance: once
v_gene: TRBV5-1
j_gene: TRBJ2-5
d_gene: -
CDR3nt: TGCGCCAGCCCGCATTCCTGGGGGCCCCAAGAGACCCAGTACTTC
CDR3aa: CASPHSWGPQETQYF

abundance: few
v_gene: TRBV4-2
j_gene: TRBJ2-7
d_gene: -
CDR3nt: TGTGCCAGCAGCCAAGAGAGGCTGGGGCACGAGCAGTACTTC
CDR3aa: CASSQERLGHEQYF

abundance: -
v_gene: TRBV29-1
j_gene: TRBJ2-7
d_gene: -
CDR3nt: TGCAGCGTGGACACAGGGATGGGCGAGCAGTACTTC
CDR3aa: CSVDTGMGEQYF

abundance: -
v_gene: TRBV4-2
j_gene: TRBJ2-1
d_gene: TRBD2
CDR3nt: TGTGCCAGCAGCCTACTCCTTAGCGGGGGGGGAAATGAGCAGTTCTTC
CDR3aa: CASSLLLSGGGNEQFF

abundance: once
v_gene: TRBV29-1
j_gene: TRBJ2-3
d_gene: -
CDR3nt: TGCAGCGTTACTAAGGACAGACGCACAGATACGCAGTATTTT
CDR3aa: CSVTKDRRTDTQYF

abundance: -
v_gene: TRBV6-4
j_gene: TRBJ2-4
d_gene: -
CDR3nt: TGTGCCAGCAGTGAAGGGCAGGGGATGAACAAAAACATTCAGTACTTC
CDR3aa: CASSEGQGMNKNIQYF

abundance: few
v_gene: TRBV5-1
j_gene: TRBJ2-6
d_gene: -
CDR3nt: TGCGCCAGCAGCTCGATGGCCTCTGGGGCCAACGTCCTGACTTTC
CDR3aa: CASSSMASGANVLTF

abundance: -
v_gene: TRBV15
j_gene: TRBJ1-1
d_gene: TRBD1
CDR3nt: TGTGCCACCAGCAGAGACGACAGGGCCGCCACTGAAGCTTTCTTT
CDR3aa: CATSRDDRAATEAFF

abundance: -
v_gene: TRBV19
j_gene: TRBJ2-3
d_gene: -
CDR3nt: TGTGCCAGTAGGCGGGGAGGTAGCACAGATACGCAGTATTTT
CDR3aa: CASRRGGSTDTQYF

abundance: -
v_gene: TRBV6-5
j_gene: TRBJ2-5
d_gene: -
CDR3nt: TGTGCCAGCAGTTACCGAGAGACCCAGTACTTC
CDR3aa: CASSYRETQYF

abundance: -
v_gene: TRBV2
j_gene: TRBJ2-7
d_gene: -
CDR3nt: TGTGCCAGCAGCGAGGCCCCTTGGGAGCAGTACTTC
CDR3aa: CASSEAPWEQYF

abundance: -
v_gene: TRBV25-1
j_gene: TRBJ1-1
d_gene: -
CDR3nt: TGTGCCAGCAGTGAATGGAGTTCTATGAACACTGAAGCTTTCTTT
CDR3aa: CASSEWSSMNTEAFF

abundance: -
v_gene: TRBV6-5
j_gene: TRBJ2-5
d_gene: -
CDR3nt: TGTGCCAGCAGTTACGGCGGAACCCCAGAGACCCAGTACTTC
CDR3aa: CASSYGGTPETQYF

abundance: -
v_gene: TRBV27
j_gene: TRBJ2-7
d_gene: TRBD1
CDR3nt: TGTGCCAGCAGTCGGACAGGTAACGCCTACGAGCAGTACTTC
CDR3aa: CASSRTGNAYEQYF

abundance: -
v_gene: TRBV6-5
j_gene: TRBJ2-3
d_gene: -
CDR3nt: TGTGCCAGCAGTTACTCGAACGGAGGTACGCAGTATTTT
CDR3aa: CASSYSNGGTQYF